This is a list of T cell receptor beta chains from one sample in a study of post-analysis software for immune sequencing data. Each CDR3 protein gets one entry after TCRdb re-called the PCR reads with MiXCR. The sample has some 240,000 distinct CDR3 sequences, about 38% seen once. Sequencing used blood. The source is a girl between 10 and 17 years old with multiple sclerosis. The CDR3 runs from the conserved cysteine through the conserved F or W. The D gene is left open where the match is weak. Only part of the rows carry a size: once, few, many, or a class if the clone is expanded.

cdr3_aa: CASSPARGGNEQFF
cdr3_nt: TGTGCCAGCAGCCCAGCGAGGGGTGGTAATGAGCAGTTCTTC
d_call: .
v_call: TRBV7-8
clone_size: once
j_call: TRBJ2-1

cdr3_aa: CSARSAGWQETQYF
cdr3_nt: TGCAGTGCTAGATCCGCCGGTTGGCAAGAGACCCAGTACTTC
d_call: .
v_call: TRBV20-1
clone_size: .
j_call: TRBJ2-5

cdr3_aa: CATILAILDTQYF
cdr3_nt: TGTGCCACTATACTAGCGATCCTAGATACGCAGTATTTT
d_call: TRBD2
v_call: TRBV2
clone_size: many
j_call: TRBJ2-3

cdr3_aa: CASSLDRGPHEQFF
cdr3_nt: TGTGCCAGCAGTCTTGACAGGGGGCCCCATGAGCAGTTCTTC
d_call: TRBD1
v_call: TRBV6-2/TRBV6-3
clone_size: .
j_call: TRBJ2-1

cdr3_aa: CSVDLLGQEDNEQFF
cdr3_nt: TGCAGCGTTGACCTACTAGGTCAGGAGGACAATGAGCAGTTCTTC
d_call: .
v_call: TRBV29-1
clone_size: .
j_call: TRBJ2-1

cdr3_aa: CASWTSGANVLTF
cdr3_nt: TGTGCCAGCTGGACCTCTGGGGCCAACGTCCTGACTTTC
d_call: .
v_call: TRBV6-5
clone_size: few
j_call: TRBJ2-6

cdr3_aa: CSASVNELLAGVDEQHF
cdr3_nt: TGCAGTGCTAGCGTTAACGAACTTCTAGCGGGAGTAGATGAGCAGCATTTT
d_call: .
v_call: TRBV20-1
clone_size: .
j_call: TRBJ1-5

cdr3_aa: CASIPPGRNTEAFF
cdr3_nt: TGTGCCAGCATTCCACCAGGCCGAAACACTGAAGCTTTCTTT
d_call: .
v_call: TRBV6-5
clone_size: many
j_call: TRBJ1-1

cdr3_aa: CSGTGGTDTQYF
cdr3_nt: TGCAGTGGAACTGGTGGCACAGATACGCAGTATTTT
d_call: .
v_call: TRBV20-1
clone_size: many
j_call: TRBJ2-3

cdr3_aa: CASSEAAGSRGQYF
cdr3_nt: TGTGCCAGCAGTGAAGCGGCAGGGTCTCGTGGGCAGTACTTC
d_call: .
v_call: TRBV6-1
clone_size: many
j_call: TRBJ2-7

cdr3_aa: CASSQDRGPLAQYF
cdr3_nt: TGTGCCAGCAGCCAGGACAGGGGCCCTCTAGCGCAGTACTTC
d_call: TRBD1
v_call: TRBV7-2
clone_size: many
j_call: TRBJ2-7

cdr3_aa: CASSRGTGALGNSPLHF
cdr3_nt: TGTGCCAGCAGCCGCGGGACGGGGGCGCTGGGAAATTCACCCCTCCACTTT
d_call: .
v_call: TRBV6-5
clone_size: many
j_call: TRBJ1-6

cdr3_aa: CASRRGRGMNEQFF
cdr3_nt: TGTGCCAGCAGGAGGGGCAGGGGAATGAATGAGCAGTTCTTC
d_call: .
v_call: TRBV28
clone_size: .
j_call: TRBJ2-1

cdr3_aa: CASSPAGGVSPLHF
cdr3_nt: TGTGCCAGCAGCCCGGCAGGGGGCGTTTCACCCCTCCACTTT
d_call: TRBD1
v_call: TRBV12-3/TRBV12-4
clone_size: many
j_call: TRBJ1-6